The 27 T cell receptor beta chains presented below share a single source sample, sequenced in a study of post-analysis software for immune sequencing data. General study findings and limits: Comparison of patients with controls showed roughly five TRBV segments more frequent in patients, TRBV5-6, TRBV5-1 and TRBV20-1 among them.

Presence of unique molecular identifiers characterized the TCR beta cDNA libraries. TCRdb redid the calling of the PCR reads with MiXCR, one entry per CDR3 protein. Of about 260,000 distinct CDR3 sequences listed, just over 35% were seen once; the top ten hold under 5.5%. The antigens these receptors bind are not known. Sequencing used blood. The receptors stem from a girl aged 5-17 years with multiple sclerosis.

Of note for this clonotype: This could be a read error, since a much larger clone is one nucleotide away. This chain links TRBV7-9 with TRBJ2-7, with a tentative D call TRBD1 (5 bases). The J call is uncertain, as TRBJ2-5 better fits the DNA end. This CDR3 region has 15 residues. Germline assignment: CDR1 SEHNR and CDR2 FQNEAQ (reference sequence). CDR3 sequence reads: CASSPDRQRRETQYF. In DNA form, the CDR3 reads TGTGCCAGCAGCCCAGACCGACAGAGGAGAGAGACCCAGTACTTC.

This clonotype showed up just a few times. This may be a read error, as it is one base from a much larger clone. The rearrangement joins TRBV6-5 to TRBJ1-1; no firm D call. Trimming took off 8 bases at V and 4 bases at J, with 17 bases between the two ends. The CDR3 has 14 residues. Germline V gene lookup returns CDR1 MNHEY and CDR2 SVGAGI. The CDR3, as DNA: TGTGCCAGCGGCCTTCGGGGTGGGATCACTGAAGCTTTCTTT. It yields the protein CASGLRGGITEAFF.

This clonotype has at least ten counts. The chain combines TRBV9 with TRBJ1-4, with D unresolved. V lost 0 bases and J lost 2, with 8 bases in between. The V gene's germline CDR1 is SGDLS and CDR2 YYNGEE. This CDR3 is 15 amino acids long. The CDR3 here is CASSVGGSTNEKLFF. DNA of the CDR3: TGTGCCAGCAGCGTAGGGGGATCCACTAATGAAAAACTGTTTTTT.

The CDR3 DNA reads as TGTGCCAGCAGTTTTTCAGGTAGCACTGAAGCTTTCTTT. This gives the protein CASSFSGSTEAFF. This chain links TRBV12-3 or TRBV12-4 with TRBJ1-1; D call uncertain. V was clipped by 3 bases and J by 4 bases, with 9 bases between them. This CDR3 comprises 13 residues.

This clonotype was seen a handful of times. The CDR3 sequence is CASSRTGGTVTDTQYF. In DNA form, the CDR3 reads TGTGCCAGCAGTAGGACAGGTGGTACGGTTACAGATACGCAGTATTTT. The chain couples TRBV2 to TRBJ2-3; 7 bases map to TRBD1. The CDR3 extends over 16 amino acids. From germline, CDR1 is SNHLY and CDR2 FYNNEI. After removal of 5 bases from V and 3 bases from J, the junction contained 11 bases not matched to a gene.

To note about this clonotype: One end of the junction fails to match germline, which may point to a read error. The chain is built from TRBV7-2 and TRBJ1-1; a possible D gene is TRBD1 (5 bases). CDR3 length equals 16 residues. Germline V gives CDR1 SGHTA, CDR2 FQGNSA. The CDR3 spells CASSLANPGVNAEAFF. In nucleotides, the CDR3 is TGTGCCAGCAGCTTAGCAAACCCGGGGGTGAACGCTGAAGCTTTCTTT.

The V call is TRBV19, the J call TRBJ1-5, with D possibly being TRBD1 (5 bases). V gave up 6 bases and J gave up 0 bases, with 9 bases separating them. The CDR3 contains 14 residues. CDR1 LNHDA and CDR2 SQIVND come from the germline V gene (reference sequence). This CDR3 reads CASSPGLSNQPQHF. The CDR3 nucleotides read TGTGCCAGTAGCCCAGGGCTTAGCAATCAGCCCCAGCATTTT.

V is TRBV25-1 and J is TRBJ1-5, with D uncertain. Trimming left V 6 bases short and J 10 bases short, with 16 bases between. This CDR3 has 13 amino acids. CDR1 and CDR2 from the germline V gene are MGHDK and SYGVNS. The CDR3 DNA reads TGTGCCAGCAGCCCTGGCAGCGTAGGACCCCAGCATTTT. It translates to CASSPGSVGPQHF.

CDR3 loop: CASSVPDGRQELFF. Here the CDR3 DNA reads TGTGCCAGCAGTGTGCCGGACGGTCGACAGGAGCTGTTTTTT. V and J are TRBV6-1 and TRBJ2-2; D unclear. The CDR3 is 14 residues long. Germline CDR1 is MNHNS and CDR2 is SASEGT. V lost 4 bases and J 10 bases, leaving 16 bases between the germline ends.

This clonotype was recorded many times. The chain joins TRBV10-3 to TRBJ1-5, with 7 bases fitting TRBD1. Germline CDR1 and CDR2: ENHRY and SYGVKD. The V segment lost 0 bases and the J segment 2 bases; nucleotides outside the gene matches: 1. The CDR3 contains 15 residues. CDR3 coding DNA: TGTGCCATCAGTGAGTCCGGGACAGGCAATCAGCCCCAGCATTTT. Protein product: CAISESGTGNQPQHF.

This clonotype was observed at least ten times. The chain combines TRBV7-2 with TRBJ2-1, with TRBD2 as a possible D gene (5 bases). Germline loops: CDR1 SGHTA, CDR2 FQGNSA. V was clipped by 5 bases and J by 2 bases, with 13 bases between them. There are 15 residues in the CDR3. The chain's CDR3 is CASSPSAEAYNEQFF. The CDR3 DNA reads as TGTGCCAGCAGCCCCAGCGCGGAGGCCTACAATGAGCAGTTCTTC.

This clonotype has at least ten counts. The chain employs TRBV20-1 and TRBJ2-3; 9 positions agree with TRBD2. The V gene's germline CDR1 is DFQATT and CDR2 SNEGSKA (reference sequence). The CDR3 sequence is 13 residues long. V lost 6 bases and J lost 2; bases outside the gene matches: 3. As DNA, the CDR3 is TGCAGTGCCCTAGCGGGACCCACAGATACGCAGTATTTT. Translated: CSALAGPTDTQYF.

This clonotype was seen many times. The gene calls are TRBV29-1 and TRBJ2-3, with 12 bases aligning to TRBD1. V was pared by 7 bases and J by 5 bases, with 7 bases of the junction left unmatched. The CDR3 sequence is 14 residues long. Germline V lookup: CDR1 SQVTM, CDR2 ANQGSEA. This CDR3 reads CSARGQGAGDTQYF. The CDR3 region has the DNA TGCAGCGCCAGGGGACAGGGGGCTGGAGATACGCAGTATTTT.

Ten or more counts support this clonotype. CDR3: CSVGQGQETQYF. DNA of the CDR3: TGCAGCGTTGGACAGGGCCAAGAGACCCAGTACTTC. The chain has TRBV29-1 and TRBJ2-5, with 7 positions matching TRBD1. V was pared by 4 bases and J by 1 base, with 0 bases of the junction left unmatched. From germline, CDR1 is SQVTM and CDR2 ANQGSEA. The CDR3 is made up of 12 amino acids.

This clonotype appeared many times. The chain carries TRBV5-1 and TRBJ1-6, with a weak D call TRBD1 (6 bases). Trimming shortened V by 1 base and J by 2 bases, and 10 bases separated the two germline ends. The CDR3 loop spans 16 amino acids. Germline V gene sequence: CDR1 SGHRS, CDR2 YFSETQ. CDR3 region: CASSLLGDTYNSPLHF. In DNA, the CDR3 is TGCGCCAGCAGCTTGCTGGGGGACACCTATAATTCACCCCTCCACTTT.

CDR3 loop: CASSSNPNYGYTF. DNA for the CDR3: TGTGCCAGCAGCTCCAACCCTAACTATGGCTACACCTTC. V gene TRBV14 combines with J gene TRBJ1-2; D not certain. The V gene's germline CDR1 is SGHDN and CDR2 FVKESK. The CDR3 spans 13 residues. V was pared by 5 bases and J by 0 bases, with 7 bases between.

The chain employs TRBV24-1 and TRBJ2-5, with 7 positions matching TRBD1. V was pared by 4 bases and J by 5 bases, with 6 bases of the junction left unmatched. Germline CDR1 KGHDR, CDR2 SFDVKD. The CDR3 runs 14 residues. CDR3 in DNA: TGTGCCACCAGTGACCTTACAGGGGAGGAGACCCAGTACTTC. Its protein is CATSDLTGEETQYF.

The chain has TRBV5-1 and TRBJ1-2, with 7 positions matching TRBD1. CDR3 length: 14 residues. V was clipped by 0 bases and J by 4 bases; unmatched bases: 3. Germline CDR1 is SGHRS and CDR2 is YFSETQ. Here the CDR3 DNA reads TGCGCCAGCAGCTTGGTACAGGGGATCTATGGCTACACCTTC. Protein sequence: CASSLVQGIYGYTF.

At least ten counts were recorded for this clonotype. The genes are TRBV4-1 and TRBJ2-5; 8 nucleotides agree with TRBD2. V lost 4 bases, J lost 5 bases, and 9 bases stayed unmatched. The CDR3 runs 15 residues. Germline V gives CDR1 MGHRA, CDR2 YSYEKL. For the CDR3, the DNA is TGCGCCAGCAGCCCAGCTCGGGGGGGGTGGGAGACCCAGTACTTC. Amino acid sequence: CASSPARGGWETQYF.

This clonotype has at least ten counts. The genes are TRBV27 and TRBJ1-2, with D hard to call. Trimming cost V 9 bases and J 1 base, with 21 bases left between them. CDR3 length equals 16 residues. The V gene's germline CDR1 is MNHEY and CDR2 SMNVEV (reference sequence). CDR3 protein: CASLEIIISNNYGYTF. The CDR3 nucleotides are TGTGCCAGTCTAGAAATAATCATTAGCAATAACTATGGCTACACCTTC.

On this clonotype: One junction end disagrees with the germline gene, perhaps due to a read error. The chain has TRBV7-2 and TRBJ2-7; 8 nucleotides line up with TRBD2. The CDR3 length is 13 residues. Germline V lookup: CDR1 SGHTA, CDR2 FQGNSA. CDR3 coding DNA: TGTGCCTGCAGCTTAGCGGGGACCTACGAGCAGTACTTC. It translates to CACSLAGTYEQYF.

This clonotype was found a few times. The chain carries TRBV11-2 and TRBJ2-1, with a possible D match to TRBD2 (5 bases). With 2 bases removed from V and 8 bases from J, the gap between germline ends came to 16 bases. This CDR3 is built from 15 residues. Per germline, CDR1 SGHAT and CDR2 FQNNGV. CDR3 coding DNA: TGTGCCAGCAGCTTAAGGCTGCGGGCTAGGGATGAGCAGTTCTTC. This encodes CASSLRLRARDEQFF.

This clonotype occurred many times. The gene calls are TRBV7-2 and TRBJ1-2; D is ambiguous. From germline, CDR1 is SGHTA and CDR2 FQGNSA. V was trimmed by 5 bases and J by 8 bases, leaving 15 bases between them. CDR3 size: 13 residues. The CDR3 bases are TGTGCCAGCAGCCCCGAGCGGGTTTCGGGCTACACCTTC. Translation: CASSPERVSGYTF.

The rearrangement links TRBV6-5 to TRBJ2-5, with TRBD1 identical over 7 bases. Germline V CDR1 and CDR2: MNHEY, SVGAGI. With 9 bases clipped from V and 1 base from J, the junction kept 14 bases outside the gene matches. This CDR3 contains 16 residues. CDR3 nucleotides: TGTGCCAGTAGTCAACTTCCGACAGGGTCCCAAGAGACCCAGTACTTC. This translates into CASSQLPTGSQETQYF.

As DNA, the CDR3 is TGTGCCAGCAGCTTAGGGACCGGGACAGCAAACTATGGCTACACCTTC. It specifies CASSLGTGTANYGYTF. The chain employs TRBV7-2 and TRBJ1-2; 7 bases map to TRBD1. Germline values: CDR1 SGHTA, CDR2 FQGNSA. J lost 2 bases, V lost 1 base, and 7 bases had no gene match. The CDR3 extends over 16 amino acids.

This clonotype was seen more than once but under ten times. The chain employs TRBV20-1 and TRBJ2-1; 11 bases are a match to TRBD1. Per germline, CDR1 DFQATT and CDR2 SNEGSKA (reference sequence). CDR3 length: 14 residues. V dropped 3 bases and J dropped 6; count of bases not matched to a gene: 4. The CDR3 DNA reads TGCAGTGCTAGGCCGGGACAGGGGGTCAATGAGCAGTTCTTC. It is translated as CSARPGQGVNEQFF.

The J gene is TRBJ2-1, the V gene TRBV19; D is possibly TRBD2 (6 bases). CDR3 length: 16 residues. Germline assignment: CDR1 LNHDA and CDR2 SQIVND (reference sequence). Trimming left V 5 bases short and J 0 bases short, with 14 bases between. CDR3 DNA sequence: TGTGCCAGTAGTCCTCCCTACGGGAGCTCCTACAATGAGCAGTTCTTC. It yields the protein CASSPPYGSSYNEQFF.